This TCR beta chain was captured by sequencing in a study of blood T cell repertoires in COVID-19. At the level of the study: Italy, Spain and the United States were the sources of the convalescent and acute COVID-19 samples. Sources were T cells, B-cell-depleted T cells, or PBMCs; the material itself was cDNA or gDNA.

Authors' processing steps: Scientists estimated how many nucleated cells there were by amplifying reference gene primers. Here immunoSEQ multiplex PCR was the method, and the copy in TCRdb shows in-frame clones only, minus some. From that table come the V and J calls and clone size; the DNA was used to work out D and trimming. The sample holds approximately 280,000 clones; around 86% are singletons and the top ten take approximately 2%. The CDR3 is made up of 14 amino acids. Germline V gene data show CDR1 as MRHNA and CDR2 as SNTAGT. V trimming: 9 bases; J trimming: 8 bases; junction bases outside the gene matches: 6.

The clonotype was recovered from a woman aged 25 to 39 who had recovered from COVID-19. V gene TRBV6-4 combines with J gene TRBJ2-1, with 14 bases lining up with TRBD2. The sample was peripheral blood. CDR3 nucleotides: TGTGCCAGGCTGACTAGCGGGAGGGTCCATGAGCAGTTCTTC. Translating gives CARLTSGRVHEQFF.